This entry describes one T cell receptor beta chain. Its recognized antigen is unknown. Per-base quality was not reported, and no clone a single base away is much larger than it. Library prep was done by the immunoSEQ multiplex PCR assay. For the multiplex PCR, a mixture combining 60 forward primers for TCR Vbeta segments and 13 reverse primers for TCR Jbeta segments was used. The CDR3 region of rearranged TCR beta genes was amplified from genomic DNA by a multiplex PCR assay. On the Illumina HiSeq System, the amplified TCR beta libraries were sequenced as 87-base-pair reads. For the original study's pipeline: In a later analysis, about 80 million unique TCR beta chains were counted across the approximately 640 repertoires, and roughly 11 million of these chains were shared by at least two donors. A nearest-neighbor algorithm error-corrected the raw reads and collapsed the reads into unique sequences, merging closely related sequences to remove PCR and sequencing errors. CDR3 sequences were aligned to IMGT reference sequences to assign V, D and J gene segments. Each retained sequence needed at least a six-nucleotide match to both a V gene segment and a J gene segment. Rearrangements were called productive when the CDR3 lacked stop codons and stayed in frame with V and J; all others were non-productive. CDR3 was defined by IMGT convention, running from the second conserved V-encoded cysteine to the conserved J-encoded phenylalanine. Sequences without an unambiguous match to a single V gene segment were excluded from the earlier analysis of 587 of the donors. An earlier analysis of several hundred of the donors called V segments functional above 56.7% productive rearrangements and segregating when the between-donor standard deviation exceeded 5%. A statistical classification framework was built for diagnosing cytomegalovirus status from the catalog of TCR beta chain sequences. V and J gene assignment, in a later analysis, came from comparing TCR nucleotide sequences with IMGT/GENE-DB human TR gene sequences. Using the TCRdist pipeline, a later analysis assigned CDR3 sequences along with most-parsimonious VDJ recombination scenarios. A later analysis defined each TCR beta chain by its CDR3 amino acid sequence plus V-gene family, and excluded reads lacking a unique V-gene family. To address suspected cross-contamination and a sequencing artifact, a later analysis removed roughly 640 highly shared, low-generation-probability nucleotide sequences. In a later analysis, a clonal expansion index was calculated for each public chain from normalized within-repertoire ranks of inferred template counts. Generation probabilities in a later analysis came from a VDJ recombination model fitted to out-of-frame rearrangements, and those results were checked against IGoR. Hypergeometric tests were used in a later analysis to score TCR-TCR, TCR-HLA and TCR-CMV co-occurrence, with a repertoire-size bias correction applied to the TCR pairs. A later analysis estimated false discovery rates by permuting HLA or CMV assignments 20 times. In a later analysis, co-occurring TCRs were grouped using DBSCAN, and TCRdist sequence similarity was added for clustering within HLA-allele-positive subsets. For co-occurrence clustering, repertoires with fewer than 30,000 or more than 120,000 public chains were excluded, along with roughly 5 repertoires with anomalous nucleotide sharing. The immuneACCESS repertoire file appears here via TCRdb, limited to in-frame rearrangements. These files lack a portion of the clones; in checked studies, under half of the deficit traces to unresolved V genes, and the cause of the others is not known. The V and J calls and the clone size are those of that table, but D and trimming were determined from the DNA. For this sample the table gives approximately 100,000 clones, of which roughly 82% were detected only once. Together, the top ten hold roughly 1.2% of the sample.

This entry is derived from a study of cytomegalovirus exposure and HLA in healthy donors (dated by TCRdb to about 2017). In the study overall: An earlier analysis of 587 of the donors reported 276 Gb of sequence data and 100 million to 120 million unique TCR beta sequences obtained from roughly 180 million T cells. Using immunosequencing, the study profiled T cell repertoires from fewer than 850 subjects and related those repertoires to cytomegalovirus serostatus. In an earlier analysis of 587 of the donors, high-throughput TCR beta sequencing was used to judge whether each TCR beta V gene segment behaved as functional or pseudogenic. The later analysis used no new phenotypic data to find candidate immune exposures, relying instead on TCR beta sequences and their occurrence across donors. Of the roughly 400 genotyped donors, approximately 83% fell in the genetic ancestry cluster associated with self-reported Caucasian donors. A separate validation cohort of about 110 different subjects was used in addition to the approximately 610-subject first cohort. Roughly 300 gigabases of sequencing data and around 80 million unique TCR sequences made up an early release that covered roughly 670 HLA-typed donors. Donor age, sex, ethnicity and CMV serostatus were collected together with the repertoire data. Genome-wide SNP genotypes for about 55% of the roughly 670 donors were used in a later genetic analysis, which treated that subset as a discovery cohort. Roughly 5 DR-DQ haplotypes were handled as single units for association and clustering because linkage in the cohort was strong. In a later analysis, previously published TCR beta repertoires from 500 to 750 donors were re-analyzed and high-resolution HLA genotyping was added so that TCR occurrence patterns could be studied. HLA typing covered class I and class II loci at four-digit resolution. The study combined high-throughput TCR immunosequencing, statistical association of individual TCRs with disease status, and machine learning to predict cytomegalovirus infection status. Typing coverage differed by locus: A, B, C, DRB1 and DQB1 were typed in roughly 620-630 donors, DQA1 in roughly 500, DPA1 in some 610, and DPB1 in around 490. The study aimed to test whether cataloging public T cell receptors could reveal signatures of past pathogen exposure. All discovery cohort repertoires had been generated using a single sequencing platform. On average, about 200,000 unique TCR beta nucleotide sequences were sequenced per donor among 398 genotyped donors of the cohort, with about 19% of those sequences being non-productive.

Broader findings and caveats from the paper: Most CMV-associated TCR beta chains appeared to be HLA-restricted in a later analysis, and the HLA associations seemed to be driven largely by CMV exposure. A later genetic analysis associated a missense DCLRE1C variant with V-gene and J-gene trimming of TCR beta chains, and an independent cohort replicated the association. While some public TCRs were present in many individuals, most TCR sequences turned up only very rarely across donors. In a later analysis, HLA-associated TCR beta chains showed more clonal expansion and lower generation probabilities than non-associated chains that were equally common. Because HLA typing was unavailable for some donors at each locus, only the typed subset was used in association tests. Linkage disequilibrium might explain the correlated functional status among segregating V segments, but an unknown experimental factor could not be ruled out. A cluster of highly shared sequence variants was judged likely to represent a technical artifact of the sequencing pipeline. Approximately 16 rarely observed V segments, including chromosome 9 orphons, were excluded from the earlier analysis of a few hundred of the donors because counts were too low. Compared with the approximately 600-donor mean, donors in an Asian-associated ancestry cluster had fewer N-insertions in productive TCRs, according to a later genetic analysis. Several of the top co-occurrence clusters appeared to be linked to parvovirus B19, influenza, CMV and Epstein-Barr virus, according to a later analysis. The cohort was sequenced for TCR beta chains only, and without alpha or paired-chain data the features that could be detected were limited. A further reported finding was that TCR beta sequences accurately predicted the HLA-A and HLA-B alleles for most subjects in the first cohort. In vitro tests confirmed that three of the cytomegalovirus-associated TCR beta chains recognize cytomegalovirus antigens. In an earlier analysis of a few hundred of the donors, most TCR beta V segments were observed in productive rearrangements about 87% or about 30% of the time, broadly matching IMGT annotations. A later analysis found that TCR association rates varied across HLA loci, with DRB1 alleles showing the most associated TCRs and HLA-C alleles the fewest. The authors suggested that the approach could potentially be generalized to other disease states and immunological phenotypes. Roughly uniform sequencing depth across donors was assumed in presence/absence analyses, although this assumption may not hold. For the cohort, immune exposure information was limited to CMV serostatus. In the study, around 150 TCR beta chains were listed as associated with cytomegalovirus. The 87-base-pair reads could not distinguish some IMGT-functional V segments, including TRBV6-2 and TRBV6-3, so those segments were excluded. When HLA alleles, especially DR and DQ, strongly co-occurred, TCR associations were difficult to assign to individual alleles. Cytomegalovirus status was reported to be diagnosed by the classifier with high specificity and sensitivity in both the original and validation cohorts. In a later analysis, over 15,000 TCR beta sequences were associated with specific HLA alleles at a false discovery rate of 0.05.

The cohort was made up of about 610 healthy bone marrow donors. Cohort members were all nominally healthy when sampled, although unrecorded immune exposures were likely present. The donor was CMV seronegative and was included in the group of a few hundred seronegative cohort members. Every donor gave a peripheral blood sample, and the peripheral blood mononuclear cells from that sample were used for TCR beta sequencing. The Qiagen DNeasy Blood Extraction Kit was used to extract genomic DNA from the blood cell samples. The junction shows trimming of 6 bases on V and 4 bases on J, and the gene matches do not reach 12 bases of it. The CDR3, from cysteine to phenylalanine, totals 16 residues. Only the CDR3 part of the read is kept: 48 bases, read in frame from the first base. As encoded in the germline V gene, CDR1 is KGHSH while CDR2 is LQKENI.

What was sequenced was PBMCs. Recombination linked TRBV18 to TRBJ2-7, with TRBD1 matching 10 junction bases. The source is a woman younger than 35 in good health and CMV-seronegative. The encoded CDR3 is CASSRSPGQGRYEQYF. In nucleotides, the sequence is TGTGCCAGCTCTCGCAGTCCGGGACAGGGGAGGTACGAGCAGTACTTC.